This T cell receptor beta chain was sequenced for a study of ipilimumab plus nivolumab after autologous stem cell transplantation. The ends were cut back, 0 bases at V and 3 bases at J, with 9 bases in the middle. The germline CDR1 and CDR2 sequences are PRHDT and FYEKMQ (reference sequence). The CDR3 sequence is 14 residues long. Measured with immunoSEQ multiplex PCR; TCRdb has only the in-frame clones, and not every one. The sample has about 25,000 clones, approximately 86% seen once. Specimen: PBMCs, collected in a trial of ipilimumab plus nivolumab as post-transplant consolidation. The rearrangement joins TRBV13 to TRBJ2-7, with D perhaps matching TRBD1 (5 bases). The source of this sequence is a male donor with diffuse large B-cell lymphoma. The CDR3 region is CASSLGSRGYEQYF. In DNA, the CDR3 is TGTGCCAGCAGCTTAGGGTCTAGGGGCTACGAGCAGTACTTC.